What follows are 23 T cell receptor beta chains derived from one specimen sequenced in a study of Ad26.COV2.S vaccination and SARS-CoV-2 variants. Here immunoSEQ multiplex PCR was the method, and the copy in TCRdb shows in-frame clones only, minus some. Of about 320,000 clones listed, 70% to 90% are singletons. Treatment described: about 20 received Ad26.COV2.S at low or high dose, single or two shots; 5 received placebo; per-sample allocation not given. Specimens were obtained on day 63 following the first vaccine or placebo injection. Sample: peripheral blood, taken in a trial of Ad26.COV2.S vaccine versus placebo. All receptors come from a person aged 18-60 years who received the Ad26.COV2.S COVID-19 vaccine or a placebo.

This sequence joins TRBV6-6 and TRBJ1-5; D is perhaps TRBD1 (5 bases). Trimming shortened V by 2 bases and J by 4 bases, and 12 bases separated the two germline ends. The CDR3 runs 15 residues. In germline, CDR1 is MNHNY, CDR2 SVGAGI (reference sequence). CDR3: CASSYEGAYNQPQHF. The CDR3 coding sequence is TGTGCCAGCAGTTACGAAGGGGCCTATAATCAGCCCCAGCATTTT.

The rearrangement uses TRBV28 and TRBJ2-7; 7 nucleotides agree with TRBD1. Germline CDR1 reads MDHEN; CDR2 reads SYDVKM. There are 17 residues in the CDR3. With V trimmed by 6 bases and J by 0 bases, 14 bases remained unmatched. CDR3 residues: CASRKRAGTDVSYEQYF. Written as DNA, the CDR3 is TGTGCCAGCAGGAAACGGGCCGGGACAGATGTCTCCTACGAGCAGTACTTC. Using reference TRBV28 and TRBJ2-7 for the parts outside the CDR3, the full variable domain is DVKVTQSSRYLVKRTGEKVFLECVQDMDHENMFWYRQDPGLGLRLIYFSYDVKMKEKGDIPEGYSVSREKKERFSLILESASTNQTSMYLCASRKRAGTDVSYEQYFGPGTRLTVT.

The rearrangement joins TRBV5-4 to TRBJ2-5; 7 bases fit TRBD2. There are 12 residues in the CDR3. The V gene's germline CDR1 is SGHNT and CDR2 YYREEE (reference sequence). The ends lost 4 bases at V and 3 bases at J; junction bases unmatched: 0. The CDR3 DNA follows: TGTGCCAGCAGCACTAGCGAAGAGACCCAGTACTTC. Translating it yields CASSTSEETQYF.

For this clone: Other DNA sequences from this sample encode an identical CDR3 as well. The chain joins TRBV7-9 to TRBJ2-5; a weak D match, TRBD1 (6 bases). Germline lookup yields CDR1 SEHNR and CDR2 FQNEAQ (reference sequence). This CDR3 has 13 residues. The V gene lost 5 bases and the J gene lost 5 bases, with 12 bases spanning the gap. Here the CDR3 DNA reads TGTGCCAGCAGCCCCAGGGGTCCGGAGACCCAGTACTTC. The encoded protein is CASSPRGPETQYF. Looking up the rest from reference TRBV7-9 and TRBJ2-5 gives the full variable domain: DTGVSQNPRHKITKRGQNVTFRCDPISEHNRLYWYRQTLGQGPEFLTYFQNEAQLEKSRLLSDRFSAERPKGSFSTLEIQRTEQGDSAMYLCASSPRGPETQYFGPGTRLLVL.

The DNA for the CDR3 is TGTGCCAGCTACCCCCTCCGGTTTTCCTATGGCTACACCTTC. Translated, it gives CASYPLRFSYGYTF. The chain recombines TRBV5-6 with TRBJ1-2, with D unresolved. Germline loops: CDR1 SGHDT, CDR2 YYEEEE. The CDR3 loop spans 14 amino acids. The ends were cut back, 7 bases at V and 4 bases at J, with 17 bases in the middle.

The chain has TRBV5-4 and TRBJ1-1; D ambiguous. In germline, CDR1 is SGHNT, CDR2 YYREEE (reference sequence). The CDR3 totals 14 residues. V lost 4 bases and J lost 1, with 11 bases in between. The CDR3 loop is CASSLAAGNTEAFF. In nucleotides, the CDR3 is TGTGCCAGCAGCCTCGCAGCGGGGAACACTGAAGCTTTCTTT.

This CDR3 reads CASSHDRSYGYTF. Written as DNA, the CDR3 is TGTGCCAGCAGCCACGACAGGTCATATGGCTACACCTTC. V gene TRBV5-4 combines with J gene TRBJ1-2, with a tentative D call TRBD1 (6 bases). The germline V gene has CDR1 SGHNT and CDR2 YYREEE (reference sequence). Trimming left V 4 bases short and J 5 bases short, with 12 bases between. The CDR3 consists of 13 residues.

The CDR3 DNA reads as TGTGCCATCAGTGTGGTGGGCACTGAAGCTTTCTTT. It specifies CAISVVGTEAFF. This chain joins TRBV10-3 and TRBJ1-1; the D is unclear. Germline values: CDR1 ENHRY, CDR2 SYGVKD. The CDR3 covers 12 residues. Trimming removed 4 bases at V and 4 bases at J, with 7 bases between.

The rearrangement links TRBV18 to TRBJ1-2; a possible D gene is TRBD1 (5 bases). Germline V gives CDR1 KGHSH, CDR2 LQKENI. CDR3 length equals 16 residues. Trimming removed 1 base from V and 1 base from J, with 13 bases in between. Written as DNA, the CDR3 is TGTGCCAGCTCACCACAATCGGGGGTTTATAACTATGGCTACACCTTC. Protein sequence: CASSPQSGVYNYGYTF. The full variable domain, rest sourced from reference TRBV18 and TRBJ1-2, is NAGVMQNPRHLVRRRGQEARLRCSPMKGHSHVYWYRQLPEEGLKFMVYLQKENIIDESGMPKERFSAEFPKEGPSILRIQQVVRGDSAAYFCASSPQSGVYNYGYTFGSGTRLTVV.

This clone came up once. V gene TRBV5-4 combines with J gene TRBJ1-4; the match to TRBD1 covers 10 bases. Germline V CDR1 and CDR2: SGHNT, YYREEE (reference sequence). The junction had 7 bases not matched to a gene; V was cut back by 4 bases and J by 7 bases. The CDR3 extends over 15 amino acids. Here the CDR3 reads CASSPGGQGVEKLFF. The DNA for the CDR3 is TGTGCCAGCAGCCCCGGAGGACAGGGGGTTGAAAAACTGTTTTTT. The entire variable domain, with the rest obtained from reference TRBV5-4 and TRBJ1-4, is as follows: ETGVTQSPTHLIKTRGQQVTLRCSSQSGHNTVSWYQQALGQGPQFIFQYYREEENGRGNFPPRFSGLQFPNYSSELNVNALELDDSALYLCASSPGGQGVEKLFFGSGTQLSVL.

The gene calls are TRBV4-2 and TRBJ2-1; the match to TRBD2 covers 12 bases. The CDR3 is 17 amino acids. CDR1 is LGHNA and CDR2 is YNFKEQ in the germline V gene. V shed 1 base and J 4 bases; nucleotides not matched to a gene: 5. The CDR3 DNA sequence: TGTGCCAGCAGCCAAGGCCGACTAGCGGGGGAATACAATGAGCAGTTCTTC. Protein: CASSQGRLAGEYNEQFF.

The rearrangement joins TRBV5-1 to TRBJ2-3; TRBD1 aligns across 8 bases. The CDR3 is 16 residues long. Germline V gene data show CDR1 as SGHRS and CDR2 as YFSETQ. With V trimmed by 4 bases and J by 4 bases, 11 bases remained unmatched. The CDR3 here is CASSPGQGWWADTQYF. The CDR3, as DNA: TGCGCCAGCAGCCCCGGACAGGGATGGTGGGCAGATACGCAGTATTTT.

V gene TRBV11-2 combines with J gene TRBJ2-7; possibly TRBD2 for D (5 bases). CDR1 is SGHAT and CDR2 is FQNNGV in the germline V gene. V gave up 5 bases and J gave up 4 bases, with 24 bases separating them. The CDR3 is made up of 17 amino acids. In DNA, the CDR3 is TGTGCCAGCAGCCCCCGGGGAACGGGGAGATCATGGTACGAGCAGTACTTC. Amino acids: CASSPRGTGRSWYEQYF. Filled out from reference TRBV11-2 and TRBJ2-7, the complete variable domain reads EAGVAQSPRYKIIEKRQSVAFWCNPISGHATLYWYQQILGQGPKLLIQFQNNGVVDDSQLPKDRFSAERLKGVDSTLKIQPAKLEDSAVYLCASSPRGTGRSWYEQYFGPGTRLTVT.

This clone has at least ten counts. CDR3 coding DNA: TGTGCCAGCAGGGGGGACAGGGGACAAGAGACCCAGTACTTC. This encodes CASRGDRGQETQYF. The gene calls are TRBV6-5 and TRBJ2-5, with 10 bases matching TRBD1. Germline CDR1 MNHEY, CDR2 SVGAGI. V lost 6 bases, J lost 2 bases, and 3 bases stayed unmatched. The CDR3 has 14 residues.

The chain links TRBV5-1 to TRBJ1-5; the D is unclear. Trimming cost V 0 bases and J 7 bases, with 11 bases left between them. The CDR3 is 14 amino acids. The germline V gene has CDR1 SGHRS and CDR2 YFSETQ. The CDR3 nucleotides read TGCGCCAGCAGCTTGGGGCCCGAGGGACAGCCCCAGCATTTT. Translation gives CASSLGPEGQPQHF.

The V and J genes are TRBV30 and TRBJ1-1; possible D gene TRBD1, 5 bases. The germline V and J ends were trimmed by 3 bases and 5 bases, with 13 bases remaining between them. In germline, CDR1 is GTSNPN, CDR2 SVGIG (reference sequence). The CDR3 spans 13 residues. The CDR3 DNA is TGTGCCTGGAGACCCCCGGGGGGGACTGAAGCTTTCTTT. Encoded protein: CAWRPPGGTEAFF.

This clone turned up a few times. The V and J genes are TRBV19 and TRBJ1-1, with 7 bases lining up with TRBD1. Trimming removed 6 bases from V and 1 base from J; junction bases left unmatched: 5. The CDR3 consists of 14 residues. CDR1 is LNHDA, CDR2 SQIVND, per germline (reference sequence). The chain's CDR3 is CASSAGTENTEAFF. The CDR3 coding sequence is TGTGCCAGTAGCGCCGGGACAGAGAACACTGAAGCTTTCTTT.

The V gene is TRBV19, the J gene TRBJ2-7; D is possibly TRBD2 (5 bases). The V gene's germline CDR1 is LNHDA and CDR2 SQIVND (reference sequence). V was shortened by 7 bases and J by 5 bases, with 21 bases between the two germline ends. There are 15 residues in the CDR3. CDR3 region: CASTPGRTRWNEQYF. DNA of the CDR3: TGTGCCAGTACCCCGGGCCGGACTCGGTGGAACGAGCAGTACTTC.

The chain joins TRBV5-6 to TRBJ1-5; D ambiguous. V shed 0 bases and J shed 3 bases, with 10 bases lying between them. CDR3 size: 15 residues. Per the germline V gene, CDR1 is SGHDT and CDR2 is YYEEEE. The CDR3 protein is CASSLAKQHNQPQHF. In nucleotides, the CDR3 is TGTGCCAGCAGCTTGGCCAAACAGCACAATCAGCCCCAGCATTTT.

This clone was observed once. The chain recombines TRBV18 with TRBJ1-5, with D possibly matching TRBD1 (5 bases). Germline V CDR1 and CDR2: KGHSH, LQKENI. V was trimmed by 6 bases and J by 0 bases, leaving 12 bases between them. The CDR3 covers 15 residues. The CDR3 nucleotides are TGTGCCAGCTCCCTCCGGGACGATAGCAATCAGCCCCAGCATTTT. Amino acids: CASSLRDDSNQPQHF. Filled out from reference TRBV18 and TRBJ1-5, the complete variable domain reads NAGVMQNPRHLVRRRGQEARLRCSPMKGHSHVYWYRQLPEEGLKFMVYLQKENIIDESGMPKERFSAEFPKEGPSILRIQQVVRGDSAAYFCASSLRDDSNQPQHFGDGTRLSIL.

The rearrangement joins TRBV7-9 to TRBJ1-2; D might be TRBD1 (6 bases). The CDR3 sequence is 14 residues long. V lost 5 bases, J lost 3 bases, and 13 bases lay in between. CDR1 and CDR2 (germline): SEHNR, FQNEAQ (reference sequence). In nucleotides, the CDR3 is TGTGCCAGCAGCAGAGGGGGGTCGGACTATGGCTACACCTTC. Its protein is CASSRGGSDYGYTF.

The chain joins TRBV3-1 (or the pseudogene TRBV3-2) to TRBJ2-7; perhaps TRBD1 as D (6 bases). Germline assignment: CDR1 LGHDT and CDR2 YNNKEL (reference sequence). The CDR3 length is 18 residues. Between the trimmed V and J ends, which lost 2 bases and 2 bases, there was a span of 22 bases. The CDR3 region is CASSQKTPLAGETYEQYF. The CDR3 DNA follows: TGTGCCAGCAGCCAAAAGACACCCCTGGCAGGGGAAACCTACGAGCAGTACTTC.

J is TRBJ1-3 and V is TRBV7-6; unclear D gene. Trimming stripped 0 bases from V and 0 bases from J, with 12 bases between. Germline values: CDR1 SGHVS, CDR2 FNYEAQ. This CDR3 is built from 17 residues. The CDR3 loop reads CASSLAPQSFSGNTIYF. In nucleotides, the CDR3 is TGTGCCAGCAGCTTAGCTCCCCAGTCTTTCTCTGGAAACACCATATATTTT.